These 23 T cell receptor beta chains were all obtained from the same sample, sequenced in a study of T cells in Graves' hyperthyroidism and ophthalmopathy. Amplification yielded TCR beta CDR3 regions, with RNA transcripts as the source. The TCR CDR3 first-round RT-PCR relied on the HTBI primer set. Each CDR3 protein is one row after TCRdb ran MiXCR on the multiplex PCR reads. In the table there are more than 350,000 distinct CDR3 sequences, about 18% of which are singletons. What was sequenced was blood. Source of these receptors: a woman aged 25-40 years with Graves' hyperthyroidism that later progressed to Graves' ophthalmopathy.

The rearrangement joins TRBV28 to TRBJ1-1; weak D call: TRBD1 (5 bases). The germline CDR1 and CDR2 sequences are MDHEN and SYDVKM. Trimming shortened V by 3 bases and J by 10 bases, and 12 bases separated the two germline ends. The CDR3 spans 12 residues. CDR3 amino acids: CASSFYKGLAFF. The DNA of the CDR3 is TGTGCCAGCAGTTTCTATAAGGGACTAGCTTTCTTT.

The table lists this clonotype with many counts. The chain carries TRBV3-1 and TRBJ2-3, with D perhaps TRBD1 or TRBD2 (5 bases each). In germline, CDR1 is LGHDT, CDR2 YNNKEL (reference sequence). With 3 bases removed from V and 1 base from J, the gap between germline ends came to 17 bases. The CDR3 consists of 17 residues. The CDR3 bases are TGTGCCAGCAGCCATGCTGGGGGAAGCAGACGCACAGATACGCAGTATTTT. Translation gives CASSHAGGSRRTDTQYF.

V and J are TRBV6-1 and TRBJ1-5, with D possibly being TRBD1 (5 bases). The CDR3 runs 16 residues. Trimming took off 8 bases at V and 1 base at J, with 18 bases between the two ends. The V gene's germline CDR1 is MNHNS and CDR2 SASEGT. This chain's CDR3 is CASLLGQGGSNQPQHF. The CDR3 DNA is TGTGCCAGCTTATTAGGGCAGGGAGGAAGCAATCAGCCCCAGCATTTT.

In regard to this clonotype: A read error may produce the germline difference seen at one junction end. This chain joins TRBV7-2 and TRBJ2-7; no reliable D call. Germline CDR1 reads SGHTA; CDR2 reads FQGNSA. The CDR3 totals 14 residues. CDR3 amino acids: CANSLDLSSYEQYF. CDR3 sequence (DNA): TGTGCCAACAGCTTGGATTTGAGCTCCTACGAGCAGTACTTC.

In its sample, this clonotype was seen many times. This chain connects TRBV20-1 to TRBJ2-1; D is unresolved. Germline V CDR1 and CDR2: DFQATT, SNEGSKA (reference sequence). With 0 bases removed from V and 2 bases from J, the gap between germline ends came to 14 bases. The CDR3 is 16 residues long. The CDR3 region is CSAREEVGVTYNEQFF. The CDR3 DNA reads TGCAGTGCTAGAGAAGAGGTTGGGGTTACCTACAATGAGCAGTTCTTC.

This clonotype was detected many times. The genes are TRBV5-5 and TRBJ1-2, with D hard to call. The V end was cut by 8 bases, the J end by 7 bases, with 18 bases between. From germline, CDR1 is SGHKS and CDR2 YYEKEE (reference sequence). This CDR3 has 13 residues. The CDR3 coding sequence is TGTGCCAGTCGACGGAGGGAGGTCGGTGGCTACACCTTC. Protein product: CASRRREVGGYTF. The whole variable domain, filled in from reference TRBV5-5 and TRBJ1-2, reads DAGVTQSPTHLIKTRGQQVTLRCSPISGHKSVSWYQQVLGQGPQFIFQYYEKEERGRGNFPDRFSARQFPNYSSELNVNALLLGDSALYLCASRRREVGGYTFGSGTRLTVV.

This clonotype was picked up many times. This sequence joins TRBV11-3 and TRBJ2-1, with TRBD1 as a possible D gene (6 bases). V dropped 1 base and J dropped 0 bases, with 16 bases sitting between them. There are 18 residues in the CDR3. Germline-derived CDR1 and CDR2 are SGHNT and YENEEA. This CDR3 is CASSLGRTDDYSYNEQFF. CDR3 nucleotide sequence: TGTGCCAGCAGCTTAGGTCGGACAGACGACTACTCCTACAATGAGCAGTTCTTC.

The chain's CDR3 is CASSFGQNEETQYF. In nucleotides, the CDR3 is TGTGCCAGCAGCTTTGGGCAGAACGAGGAGACCCAGTACTTC. This chain links TRBV5-4 with TRBJ2-5; D unresolved. The CDR3 contains 14 residues. Germline CDR1 SGHNT, CDR2 YYREEE (reference sequence). Trimming pared 2 bases from V and 5 bases from J, leaving 13 bases between.

This clonotype was detected ten times or more. The chain has TRBV20-1 and TRBJ1-1, with a weak D call TRBD1 (5 bases). This CDR3 spans 15 amino acids. The V end lost 6 bases, the J end lost 5 bases, and 22 bases lay between the germline ends. CDR1 is DFQATT and CDR2 is SNEGSKA in the germline V gene (reference sequence). CDR3 nucleotides: TGCAGTGCCGAAACCAGTACTTTGGGGGATACTGAAGCTTTCTTT. It translates to CSAETSTLGDTEAFF.

This clonotype appeared a few times. The chain is built from TRBV7-9 and TRBJ2-7, with D unresolved. The CDR3 length is 19 residues. The V gene's germline CDR1 is SEHNR and CDR2 FQNEAQ (reference sequence). V dropped 4 bases and J dropped 2 bases, with 27 bases sitting between them. CDR3 in amino acids: CASSSVLKESRNSAYEQYF. CDR3 sequence (DNA): TGTGCCAGCAGCTCCGTACTAAAAGAGAGTAGGAATTCTGCCTACGAGCAGTACTTC.

V gene TRBV2 combines with J gene TRBJ1-6; TRBD1 aligns across 11 bases. The CDR3 covers 15 residues. V lost 2 bases and J lost 10; bases outside the gene matches: 4. Germline assignment: CDR1 SNHLY and CDR2 FYNNEI. CDR3 nucleotide sequence: TGTGCCAGCAGTGAAAGCGGGACAGGGGGATCACCCCTCCACTTT. Translation gives CASSESGTGGSPLHF.

At least ten counts were recorded for this clonotype. The rearrangement joins TRBV11-2 to TRBJ2-2; D gene ambiguous. CDR3 size: 13 residues. The germline gives CDR1 SGHAT, CDR2 FQNNGV. Trimming shortened V by 1 base and J by 7 bases, and 7 bases separated the two germline ends. The CDR3 DNA is TGTGCCAGCAGCTTAGGTTCCAGCGGGGAGCTGTTTTTT. It encodes CASSLGSSGELFF. The full variable domain, its missing parts supplied by reference TRBV11-2 and TRBJ2-2, is EAGVAQSPRYKIIEKRQSVAFWCNPISGHATLYWYQQILGQGPKLLIQFQNNGVVDDSQLPKDRFSAERLKGVDSTLKIQPAKLEDSAVYLCASSLGSSGELFFGEGSRLTVL.

V gene TRBV5-1 combines with J gene TRBJ2-4; D is tentatively TRBD1 or TRBD2 (5 bases each). The CDR3 runs 14 residues. Germline V gene sequence: CDR1 SGHRS, CDR2 YFSETQ. V was pared by 6 bases and J by 9 bases, with 19 bases between. The CDR3 reads CASTEEVGVSIQYF. DNA for the CDR3: TGCGCCAGCACGGAGGAGGTGGGGGTTTCCATTCAGTACTTC.

This clonotype appeared many times. The J gene is TRBJ2-3, the V gene TRBV27; no definite D call. The CDR3 totals 14 residues. The germline gives CDR1 MNHEY, CDR2 SMNVEV (reference sequence). V lost 3 bases, J lost 1 base, and 8 bases lay in between. Written as DNA, the CDR3 is TGTGCCAGCAGTTTGGTTCGAGGCACAGATACGCAGTATTTT. Its translation is CASSLVRGTDTQYF.

This clonotype showed up many times. An end of the junction differs from the germline gene, which may be a read error. The V and J genes are TRBV30 and TRBJ2-3; 9 bases are a match to TRBD2. The CDR3 contains 12 residues. Per the germline V gene, CDR1 is GTSNPN and CDR2 is SVGIG (reference sequence). The CDR3 DNA reads TGTGCTTGGACTAGCGTACGAGATACGCAGTATTTT. This gives the protein CAWTSVRDTQYF.

The J gene is TRBJ1-1, the V gene TRBV5-1; D is unclear. The CDR3 has 15 amino acids. CDR1 SGHRS and CDR2 YFSETQ come from the germline V gene. V was pared by 0 bases and J by 4 bases, with 13 bases between. For the CDR3, the DNA is TGCGCCAGCAGCTTGGGTTATGCGGGCACCACTGAAGCTTTCTTT. This sequence encodes CASSLGYAGTTEAFF.

Only a few counts were recorded for this clonotype. This may arise from a read error, as a much more abundant clone is one base away. The J gene is TRBJ2-7, the V gene TRBV28; 9 nucleotides align to TRBD2. CDR1 MDHEN and CDR2 SYDVKM come from the germline V gene. The CDR3 spans 14 residues. The CDR3 spells CASTPSGTSFEHYF. DNA of the CDR3: TGTGCCAGCACCCCTAGCGGGACTAGTTTCGAGCATTACTTC.

This clonotype was counted many times. The CDR3 sequence: CASRGLNEQFF. The DNA for the CDR3 is TGTGCCAGCAGAGGACTCAATGAGCAGTTCTTC. V gene TRBV2 combines with J gene TRBJ2-1; possibly TRBD2 for D (5 bases). The V end lost 6 bases, the J end lost 6 bases, and 6 bases lay between the germline ends. CDR1 and CDR2 (germline): SNHLY, FYNNEI. The CDR3 has 11 residues.

There are many counts of this clonotype. The chain employs TRBV7-2 and TRBJ1-2; no reliable D call. V was pared by 1 base and J by 4 bases, with 10 bases between. From germline, CDR1 is SGHTA and CDR2 FQGNSA. The CDR3 covers 14 residues. The CDR3 loop is CASSLVMEIYGYTF. In DNA form, the CDR3 reads TGTGCCAGCAGCTTAGTCATGGAGATCTATGGCTACACCTTC.

This clonotype was observed many times. V is TRBV27 and J is TRBJ1-1, with D uncertain. Trimming left V 1 base short and J 2 bases short, with 5 bases between. The CDR3 covers 13 residues. Germline V lookup: CDR1 MNHEY, CDR2 SMNVEV (reference sequence). The CDR3 DNA sequence: TGTGCCAGCAGTTTATGGCCCAACACTGAAGCTTTCTTT. Translated: CASSLWPNTEAFF.

This clonotype was seen at least ten times. The chain couples TRBV11-2 to TRBJ2-1, with 10 bases lining up with TRBD1. Trimming cost V 7 bases and J 6 bases; bases outside gene matches: 9. CDR1 and CDR2 from the germline V gene are SGHAT and FQNNGV. The CDR3 runs 15 residues. CDR3 bases: TGTGCCAGCATCCTGGGACAGGGGATTCGCAATGAGCAGTTCTTC. Encoded protein: CASILGQGIRNEQFF.

This clonotype was counted at least ten times. This chain connects TRBV5-1 to TRBJ2-3; 14 bases match TRBD2. Germline V gene lookup returns CDR1 SGHRS and CDR2 YFSETQ. There are 19 residues in the CDR3. The V segment lost 1 base and the J segment 6 bases; nucleotides outside the gene matches: 13. The CDR3, as DNA: TGCGCCAGCAGCTTGCTGGGGACTAGCGGGGGACCCACGTGGGATACGCAGTATTTT. Its translation is CASSLLGTSGGPTWDTQYF.

This clonotype was detected only a few times. The V gene is TRBV7-2, the J gene TRBJ2-2, with unresolved D. V was pared by 4 bases and J by 5 bases, with 14 bases between. CDR1 and CDR2 (germline): SGHTA, FQGNSA. The CDR3 loop spans 15 amino acids. In DNA, the CDR3 is TGTGCCAGCAGCTGGGCTGGCGGAGTTACCGGGGAGCTGTTTTTT. This encodes CASSWAGGVTGELFF.